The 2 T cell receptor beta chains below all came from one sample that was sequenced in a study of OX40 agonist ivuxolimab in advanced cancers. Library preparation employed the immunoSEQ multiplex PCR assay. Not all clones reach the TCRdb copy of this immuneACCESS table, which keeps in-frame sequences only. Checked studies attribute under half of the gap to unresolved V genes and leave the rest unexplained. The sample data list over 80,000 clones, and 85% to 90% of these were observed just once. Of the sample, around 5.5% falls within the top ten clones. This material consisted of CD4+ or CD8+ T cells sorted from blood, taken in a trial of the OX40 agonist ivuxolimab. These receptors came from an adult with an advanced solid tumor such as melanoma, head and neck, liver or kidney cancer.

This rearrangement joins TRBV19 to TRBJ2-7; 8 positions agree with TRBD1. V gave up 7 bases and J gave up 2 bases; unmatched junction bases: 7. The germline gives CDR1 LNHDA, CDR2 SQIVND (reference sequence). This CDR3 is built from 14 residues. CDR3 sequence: CASTPPDRAYEQYF. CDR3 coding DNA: TGTGCCAGTACGCCCCCGGACAGGGCCTACGAGCAGTACTTC. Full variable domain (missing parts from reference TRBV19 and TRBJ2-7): DGGITQSPKYLFRKEGQNVTLSCEQNLNHDAMYWYRQDPGQGLRLIYYSQIVNDFQKGDIAEGYSVSREKKESFPLTVTSAQKNPTAFYLCASTPPDRAYEQYFGPGTRLTVT.

The CDR3 DNA is TGTGCCACTCTTGGGGCAGCGGGAGGGGATGAGCAGTTCTTC. Its translation: CATLGAAGGDEQFF. The rearrangement links TRBV6-6 to TRBJ2-1, with TRBD2 matching over 10 bases. V was clipped by 10 bases and J by 8 bases; unmatched bases: 11. The CDR3 extends over 14 amino acids. CDR1 and CDR2 from the germline V gene are MNHNY and SVGAGI (reference sequence).